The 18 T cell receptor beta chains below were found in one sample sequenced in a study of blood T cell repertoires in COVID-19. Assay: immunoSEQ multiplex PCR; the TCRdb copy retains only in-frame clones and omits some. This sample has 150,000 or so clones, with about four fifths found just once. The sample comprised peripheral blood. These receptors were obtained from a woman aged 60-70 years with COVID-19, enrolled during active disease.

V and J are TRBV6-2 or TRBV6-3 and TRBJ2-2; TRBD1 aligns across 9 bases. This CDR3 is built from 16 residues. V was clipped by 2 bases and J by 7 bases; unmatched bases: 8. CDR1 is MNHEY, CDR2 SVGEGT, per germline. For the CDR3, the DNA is TGTGCCAGCAGTTACGCCGGGACAGGGCTAGTCGGGGAGCTGTTTTTT. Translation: CASSYAGTGLVGELFF.

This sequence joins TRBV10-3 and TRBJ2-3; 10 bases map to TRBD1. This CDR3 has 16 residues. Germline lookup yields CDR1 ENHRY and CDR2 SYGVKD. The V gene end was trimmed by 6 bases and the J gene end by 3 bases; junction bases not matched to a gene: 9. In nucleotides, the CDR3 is TGTGCCATCAGGGACGACAGGGGGCAGAGGACAGATACGCAGTATTTT. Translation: CAIRDDRGQRTDTQYF.

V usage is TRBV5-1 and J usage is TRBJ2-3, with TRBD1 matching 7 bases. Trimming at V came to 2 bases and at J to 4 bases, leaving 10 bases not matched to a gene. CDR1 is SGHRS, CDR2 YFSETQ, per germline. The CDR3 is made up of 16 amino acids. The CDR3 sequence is CASSLGGTGVPDTQYF. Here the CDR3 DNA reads TGCGCCAGCAGCTTAGGTGGAACAGGGGTCCCAGATACGCAGTATTTT.

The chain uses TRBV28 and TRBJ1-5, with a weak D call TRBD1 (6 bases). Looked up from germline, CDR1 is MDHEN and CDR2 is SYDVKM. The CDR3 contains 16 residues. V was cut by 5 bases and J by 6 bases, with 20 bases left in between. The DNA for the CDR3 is TGTGCCAGCAGTCCCGCCGCCACAGGGTTCCGTCAGCCCCAGCATTTT. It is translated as CASSPAATGFRQPQHF.

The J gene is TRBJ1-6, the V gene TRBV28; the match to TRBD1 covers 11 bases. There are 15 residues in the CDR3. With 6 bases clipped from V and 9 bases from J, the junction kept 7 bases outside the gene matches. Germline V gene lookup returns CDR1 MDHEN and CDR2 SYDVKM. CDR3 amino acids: CASRGQGAISSPLHF. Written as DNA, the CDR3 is TGTGCCAGCAGAGGACAGGGGGCGATCAGTTCACCCCTCCACTTT. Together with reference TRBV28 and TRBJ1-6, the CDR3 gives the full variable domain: DVKVTQSSRYLVKRTGEKVFLECVQDMDHENMFWYRQDPGLGLRLIYFSYDVKMKEKGDIPEGYSVSREKKERFSLILESASTNQTSMYLCASRGQGAISSPLHFGNGTRLTVT.

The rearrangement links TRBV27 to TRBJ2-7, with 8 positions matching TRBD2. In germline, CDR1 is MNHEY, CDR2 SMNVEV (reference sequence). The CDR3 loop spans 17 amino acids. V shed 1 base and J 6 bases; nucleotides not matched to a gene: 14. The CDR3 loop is CASSLYSAGAPRGEQYF. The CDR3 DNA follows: TGTGCCAGCAGTTTATACTCAGCGGGAGCCCCCCGCGGCGAGCAGTACTTC.

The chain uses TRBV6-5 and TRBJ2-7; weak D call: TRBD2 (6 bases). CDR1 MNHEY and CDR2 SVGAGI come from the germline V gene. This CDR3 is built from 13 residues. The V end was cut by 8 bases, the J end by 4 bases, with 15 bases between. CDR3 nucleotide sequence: TGTGCCAGCGGTCGGACTATCGGGTACGAGCAGTACTTC. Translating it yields CASGRTIGYEQYF.

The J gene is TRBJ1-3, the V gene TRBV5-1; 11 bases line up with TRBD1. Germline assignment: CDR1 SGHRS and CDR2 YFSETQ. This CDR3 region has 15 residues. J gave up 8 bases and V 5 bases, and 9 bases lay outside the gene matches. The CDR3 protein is CASSLRTGGADTIYF. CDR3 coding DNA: TGCGCCAGCAGTCTACGGACAGGGGGCGCGGACACCATATATTTT.

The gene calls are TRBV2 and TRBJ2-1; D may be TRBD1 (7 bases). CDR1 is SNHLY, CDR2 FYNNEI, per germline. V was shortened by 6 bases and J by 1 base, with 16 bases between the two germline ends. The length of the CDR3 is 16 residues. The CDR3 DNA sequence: TGTGCCAGCAGCGAGGACAGGAGGGGTTCCTACAATGAGCAGTTCTTC. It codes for CASSEDRRGSYNEQFF. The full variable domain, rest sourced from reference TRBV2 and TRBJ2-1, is EPEVTQTPSHQVTQMGQEVILRCVPISNHLYFYWYRQILGQKVEFLVSFYNNEISEKSEIFDDQFSVERPDGSNFTLKIRSTKLEDSAMYFCASSEDRRGSYNEQFFGPGTRLTVL.

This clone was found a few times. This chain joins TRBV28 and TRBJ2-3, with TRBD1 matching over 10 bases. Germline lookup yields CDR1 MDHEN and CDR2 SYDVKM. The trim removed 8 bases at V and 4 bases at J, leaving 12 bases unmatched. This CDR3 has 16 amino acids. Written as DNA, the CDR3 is TGTGCCAGCTCGGGACAGGGGTCGGACAGGGCAGATACGCAGTATTTT. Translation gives CASSGQGSDRADTQYF.

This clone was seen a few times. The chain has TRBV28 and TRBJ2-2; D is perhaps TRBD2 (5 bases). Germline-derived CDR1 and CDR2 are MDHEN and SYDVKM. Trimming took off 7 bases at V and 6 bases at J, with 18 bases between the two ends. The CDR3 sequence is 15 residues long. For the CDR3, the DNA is TGTGCCAGCACCCCCTCGGGGAATTCCGCCGGGGAGCTGTTTTTT. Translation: CASTPSGNSAGELFF.

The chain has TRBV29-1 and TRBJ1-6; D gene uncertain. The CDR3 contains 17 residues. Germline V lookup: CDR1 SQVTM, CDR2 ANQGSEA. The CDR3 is CNRWENRANAYNSPLHF. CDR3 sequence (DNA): TGCAACCGTTGGGAGAATAGGGCAAATGCCTATAATTCACCCCTCCACTTT.

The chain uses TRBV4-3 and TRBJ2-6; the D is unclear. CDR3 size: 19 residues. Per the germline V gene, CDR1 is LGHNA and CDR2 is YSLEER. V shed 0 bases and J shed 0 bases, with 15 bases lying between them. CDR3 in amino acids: CASSQEMRRVSSGANVLTF. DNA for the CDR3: TGCGCCAGCAGCCAAGAAATGAGACGGGTATCCTCTGGGGCCAACGTCCTGACTTTC.

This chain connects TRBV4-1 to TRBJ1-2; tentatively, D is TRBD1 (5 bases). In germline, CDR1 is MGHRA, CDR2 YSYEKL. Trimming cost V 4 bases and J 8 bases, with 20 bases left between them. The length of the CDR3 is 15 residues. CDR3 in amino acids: CASSLKLGAGHGYTF. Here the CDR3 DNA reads TGCGCCAGCAGCCTTAAGCTGGGCGCGGGGCACGGCTACACCTTC.

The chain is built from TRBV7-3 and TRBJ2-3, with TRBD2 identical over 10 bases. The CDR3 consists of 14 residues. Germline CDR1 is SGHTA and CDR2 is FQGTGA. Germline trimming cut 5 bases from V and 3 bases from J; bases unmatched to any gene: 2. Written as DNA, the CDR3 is TGTGCCAGCAGCCCTAGCGGGGGTACAGATACGCAGTATTTT. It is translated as CASSPSGGTDTQYF.

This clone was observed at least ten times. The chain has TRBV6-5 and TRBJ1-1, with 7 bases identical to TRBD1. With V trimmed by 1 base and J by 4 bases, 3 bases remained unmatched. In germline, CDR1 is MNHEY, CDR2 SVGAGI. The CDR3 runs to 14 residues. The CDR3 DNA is TGTGCCAGCAGTTACTTGGCAGGGGGCACTGAAGCTTTCTTT. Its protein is CASSYLAGGTEAFF.

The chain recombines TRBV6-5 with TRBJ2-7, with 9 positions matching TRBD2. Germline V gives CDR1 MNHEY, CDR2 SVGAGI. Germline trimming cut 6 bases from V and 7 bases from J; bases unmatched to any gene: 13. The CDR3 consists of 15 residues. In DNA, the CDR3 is TGTGCCAGCAGCGTACAGGCTAGCGGGGTCGTGGAGCAGTACTTC. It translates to CASSVQASGVVEQYF.

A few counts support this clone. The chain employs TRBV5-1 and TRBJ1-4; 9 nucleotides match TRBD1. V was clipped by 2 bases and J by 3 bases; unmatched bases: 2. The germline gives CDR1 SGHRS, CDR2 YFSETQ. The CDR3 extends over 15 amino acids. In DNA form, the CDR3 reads TGCGCCAGCAGCTTTCGACAGGGGGCTAATGAAAAACTGTTTTTT. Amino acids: CASSFRQGANEKLFF. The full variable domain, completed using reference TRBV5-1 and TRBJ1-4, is KAGVTQTPRYLIKTRGQQVTLSCSPISGHRSVSWYQQTPGQGLQFLFEYFSETQRNKGNFPGRFSGRQFSNSRSEMNVSTLELGDSALYLCASSFRQGANEKLFFGSGTQLSVL.